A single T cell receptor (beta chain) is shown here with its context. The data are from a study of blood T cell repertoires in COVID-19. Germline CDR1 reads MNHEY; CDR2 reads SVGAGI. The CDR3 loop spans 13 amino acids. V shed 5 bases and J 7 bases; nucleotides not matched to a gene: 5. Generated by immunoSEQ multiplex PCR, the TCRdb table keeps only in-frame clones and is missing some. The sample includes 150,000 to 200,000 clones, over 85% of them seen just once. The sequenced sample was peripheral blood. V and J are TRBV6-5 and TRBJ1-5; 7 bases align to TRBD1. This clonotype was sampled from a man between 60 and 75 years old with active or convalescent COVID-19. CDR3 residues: CASSPRGRQPQHF. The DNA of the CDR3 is TGTGCCAGCAGTCCCAGGGGGAGACAGCCCCAGCATTTT.